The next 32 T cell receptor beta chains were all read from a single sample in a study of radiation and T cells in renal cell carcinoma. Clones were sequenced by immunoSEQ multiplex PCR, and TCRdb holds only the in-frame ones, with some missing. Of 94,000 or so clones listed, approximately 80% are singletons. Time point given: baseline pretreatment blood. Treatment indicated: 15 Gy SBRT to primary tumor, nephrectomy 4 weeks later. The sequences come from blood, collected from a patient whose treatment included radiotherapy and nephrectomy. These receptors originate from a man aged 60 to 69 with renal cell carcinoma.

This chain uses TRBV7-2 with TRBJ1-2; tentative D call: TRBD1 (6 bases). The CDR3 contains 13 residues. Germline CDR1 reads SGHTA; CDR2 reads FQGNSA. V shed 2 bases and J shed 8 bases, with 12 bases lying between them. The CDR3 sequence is CASSLYQGSGYTF. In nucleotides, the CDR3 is TGTGCCAGCAGCTTATATCAGGGGAGCGGCTACACCTTC.

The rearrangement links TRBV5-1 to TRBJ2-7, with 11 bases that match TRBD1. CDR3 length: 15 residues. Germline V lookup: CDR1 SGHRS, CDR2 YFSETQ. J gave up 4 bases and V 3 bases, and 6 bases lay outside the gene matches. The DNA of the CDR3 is TGCGCCAGCAGCTCTCGGACAGGGGGCCGGTACGAGCAGTACTTC. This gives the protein CASSSRTGGRYEQYF.

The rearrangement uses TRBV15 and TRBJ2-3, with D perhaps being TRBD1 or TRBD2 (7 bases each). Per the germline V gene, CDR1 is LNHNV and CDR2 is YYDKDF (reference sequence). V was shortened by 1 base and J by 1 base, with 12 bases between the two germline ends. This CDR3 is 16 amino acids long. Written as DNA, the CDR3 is TGTGCCACCAGCAGAGGCAGGGGGAGGGGCACAGATACGCAGTATTTT. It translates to CATSRGRGRGTDTQYF. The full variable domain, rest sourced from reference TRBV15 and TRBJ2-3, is DAMVIQNPRYQVTQFGKPVTLSCSQTLNHNVMYWYQQKSSQAPKLLFHYYDKDFNNEADTPDNFQSRRPNTSFCFLDIRSPGLGDTAMYLCATSRGRGRGTDTQYFGPGTRLTVL.

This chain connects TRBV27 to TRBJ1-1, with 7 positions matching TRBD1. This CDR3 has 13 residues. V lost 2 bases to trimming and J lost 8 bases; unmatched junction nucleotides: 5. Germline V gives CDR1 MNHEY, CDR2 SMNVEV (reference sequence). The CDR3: CASSLISTGEAFF. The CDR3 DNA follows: TGTGCCAGCAGTTTAATCTCGACAGGGGAAGCTTTCTTT.

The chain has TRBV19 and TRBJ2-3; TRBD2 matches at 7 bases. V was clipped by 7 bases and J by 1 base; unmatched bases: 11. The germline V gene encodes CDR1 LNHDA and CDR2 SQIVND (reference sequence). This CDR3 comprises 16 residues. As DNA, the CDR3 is TGTGCCAGTACCACACCGGGGGGATCGGGCACAGATACGCAGTATTTT. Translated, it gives CASTTPGGSGTDTQYF.

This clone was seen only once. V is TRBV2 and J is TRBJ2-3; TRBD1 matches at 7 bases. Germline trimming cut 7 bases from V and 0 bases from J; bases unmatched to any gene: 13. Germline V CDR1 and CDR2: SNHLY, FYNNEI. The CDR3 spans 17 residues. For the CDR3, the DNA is TGTGCCAGCAAACCGACAGGGCGGCGGCAGAGCACAGATACGCAGTATTTT. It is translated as CASKPTGRRQSTDTQYF.

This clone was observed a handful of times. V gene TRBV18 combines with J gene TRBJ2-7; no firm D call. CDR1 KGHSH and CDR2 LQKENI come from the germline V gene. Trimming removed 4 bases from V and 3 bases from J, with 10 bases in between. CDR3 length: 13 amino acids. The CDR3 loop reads CASSRGWGYEQYF. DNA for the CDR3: TGTGCCAGCTCACGGGGTTGGGGCTACGAGCAGTACTTC.

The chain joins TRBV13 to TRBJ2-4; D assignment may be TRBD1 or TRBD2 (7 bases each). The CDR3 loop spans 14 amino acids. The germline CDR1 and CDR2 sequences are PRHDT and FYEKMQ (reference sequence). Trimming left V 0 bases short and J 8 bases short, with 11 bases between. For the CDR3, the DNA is TGTGCCAGCAGCTTAGGGACAGGGAGGGACATTCAGTACTTC. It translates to CASSLGTGRDIQYF.

In nucleotides, the CDR3 is TGCAGCGTTGAATCTGGGCGGGATGGAGACAATGAGCAGTTCTTC. Translated: CSVESGRDGDNEQFF. The genes are TRBV29-1 and TRBJ2-1; tentative D call: TRBD2 (6 bases). Trimming took 2 bases from V and 5 from J, leaving 16 bases between them. The germline CDR1 and CDR2 sequences are SQVTM and ANQGSEA. This CDR3 is built from 15 residues.

The CDR3 coding sequence is TGTGCCAGCAGCTTAGTCCTCGGGAGGGCCCGATATACGCAGTATTTT. Its translation is CASSLVLGRARYTQYF. V and J are TRBV7-2 and TRBJ2-3; 8 nucleotides line up with TRBD2. V shed 1 base, J shed 7 bases, and the junction held 10 bases outside the gene matches. This CDR3 contains 16 residues. Germline values: CDR1 SGHTA, CDR2 FQGNSA. The full variable domain, with the rest looked up from reference TRBV7-2 and TRBJ2-3, is GAGVSQSPSNKVTEKGKDVELRCDPISGHTALYWYRQSLGQGLEFLIYFQGNSAPDKSGLPSDRFSAERTGGSVSTLTIQRTQQEDSAVYLCASSLVLGRARYTQYFGPGTRLTVL.

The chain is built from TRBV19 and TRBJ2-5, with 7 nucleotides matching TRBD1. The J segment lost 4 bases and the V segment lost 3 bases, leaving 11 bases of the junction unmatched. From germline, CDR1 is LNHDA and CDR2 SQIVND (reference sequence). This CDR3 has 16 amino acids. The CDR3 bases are TGTGCCAGTAGTATCGTCAGAGGGGGCAACTTAGAGACCCAGTACTTC. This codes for CASSIVRGGNLETQYF.

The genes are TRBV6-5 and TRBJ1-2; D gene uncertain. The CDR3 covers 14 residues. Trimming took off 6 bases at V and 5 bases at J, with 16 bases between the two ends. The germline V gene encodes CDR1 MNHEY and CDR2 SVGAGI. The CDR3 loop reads CASSHRVPAYGYTF. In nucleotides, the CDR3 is TGTGCCAGCAGCCACAGAGTACCCGCTTATGGCTACACCTTC.

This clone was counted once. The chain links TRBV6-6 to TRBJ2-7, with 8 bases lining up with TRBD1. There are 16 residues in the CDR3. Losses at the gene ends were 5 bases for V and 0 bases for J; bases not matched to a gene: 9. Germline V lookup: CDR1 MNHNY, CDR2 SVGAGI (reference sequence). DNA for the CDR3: TGTGCCAGCAGTCGTAGGACAGGGCCTTCCTCCTACGAGCAGTACTTC. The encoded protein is CASSRRTGPSSYEQYF.

The CDR3 DNA reads as TGTGCCAGCAGCTTGGGGGACTACTCGCGCTCCCAGCAGTTCTTC. Translating it yields CASSLGDYSRSQQFF. This chain joins TRBV5-4 and TRBJ2-1, with 7 bases aligning to TRBD2. Germline trimming cut 0 bases from V and 11 bases from J; bases unmatched to any gene: 11. The length of the CDR3 is 15 residues. The V gene's germline CDR1 is SGHNT and CDR2 YYREEE (reference sequence).

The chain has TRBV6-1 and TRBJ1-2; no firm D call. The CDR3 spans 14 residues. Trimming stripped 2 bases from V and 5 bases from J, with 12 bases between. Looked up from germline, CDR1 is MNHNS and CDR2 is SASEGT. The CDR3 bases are TGTGCCAGCAGTGAACATAGGCAGTTATATGGCTACACCTTC. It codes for CASSEHRQLYGYTF.

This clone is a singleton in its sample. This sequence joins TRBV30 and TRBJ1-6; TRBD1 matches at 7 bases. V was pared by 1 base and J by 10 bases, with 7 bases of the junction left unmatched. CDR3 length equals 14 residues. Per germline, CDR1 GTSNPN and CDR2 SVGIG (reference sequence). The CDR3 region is CAWSGDREVSPLHF. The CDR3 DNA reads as TGTGCCTGGAGTGGTGACAGGGAAGTATCACCCCTCCACTTT. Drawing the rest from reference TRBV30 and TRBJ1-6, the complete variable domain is SQTIHQWPATLVQPVGSPLSLECTVEGTSNPNLYWYRQAAGRGLQLLFYSVGIGQISSEVPQNLSASRPQDRQFILSSKKLLLSDSGFYLCAWSGDREVSPLHFGNGTRLTVT.

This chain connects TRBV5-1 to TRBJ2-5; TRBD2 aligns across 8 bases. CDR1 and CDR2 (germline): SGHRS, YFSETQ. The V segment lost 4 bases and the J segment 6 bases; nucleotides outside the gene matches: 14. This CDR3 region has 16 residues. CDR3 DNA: TGCGCCAGCAGCGTAACGGGAGGGCCTAGACGTAAGACCCAGTACTTC. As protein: CASSVTGGPRRKTQYF.

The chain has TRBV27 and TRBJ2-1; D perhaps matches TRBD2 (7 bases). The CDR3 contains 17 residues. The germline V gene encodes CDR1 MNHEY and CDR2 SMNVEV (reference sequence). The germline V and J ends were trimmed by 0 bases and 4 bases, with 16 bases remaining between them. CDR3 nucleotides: TGTGCCAGCAGTTTATCCCTAGGGGGAGGGCGATACAATGAGCAGTTCTTC. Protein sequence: CASSLSLGGGRYNEQFF.

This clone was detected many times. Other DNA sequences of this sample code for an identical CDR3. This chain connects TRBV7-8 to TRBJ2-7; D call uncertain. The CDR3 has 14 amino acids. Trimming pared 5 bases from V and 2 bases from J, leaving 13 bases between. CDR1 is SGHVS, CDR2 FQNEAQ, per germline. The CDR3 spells CASSTRTGTYEQYF. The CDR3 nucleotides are TGTGCCAGCAGCACCCGGACGGGTACCTACGAGCAGTACTTC.

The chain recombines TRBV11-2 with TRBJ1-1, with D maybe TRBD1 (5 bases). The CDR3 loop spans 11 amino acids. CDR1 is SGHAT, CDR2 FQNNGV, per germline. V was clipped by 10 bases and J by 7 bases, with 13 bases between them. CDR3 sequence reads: CATRRGDEAFF. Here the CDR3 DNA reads TGTGCCACCCGAAGAGGGGATGAAGCTTTCTTT.

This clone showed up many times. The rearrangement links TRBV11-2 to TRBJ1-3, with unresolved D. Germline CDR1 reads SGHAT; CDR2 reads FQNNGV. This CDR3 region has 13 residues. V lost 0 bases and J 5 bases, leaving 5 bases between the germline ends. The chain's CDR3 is CASSLDPRNTIYF. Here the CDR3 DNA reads TGTGCCAGCAGCTTAGATCCGAGAAACACCATATATTTT.

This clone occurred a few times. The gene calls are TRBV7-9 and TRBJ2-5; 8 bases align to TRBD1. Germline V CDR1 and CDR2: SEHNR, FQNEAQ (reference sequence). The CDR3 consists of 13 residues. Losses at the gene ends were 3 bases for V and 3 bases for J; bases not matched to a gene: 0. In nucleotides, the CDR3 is TGTGCCAGCAGCTTGACAGGGGAAGAGACCCAGTACTTC. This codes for CASSLTGEETQYF.

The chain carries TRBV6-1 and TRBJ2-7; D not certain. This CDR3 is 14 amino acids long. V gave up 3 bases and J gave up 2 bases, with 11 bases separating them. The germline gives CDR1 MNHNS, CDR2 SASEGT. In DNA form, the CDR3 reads TGTGCCAGCAGTGATCAGAGAATAACCTACGAGCAGTACTTC. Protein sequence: CASSDQRITYEQYF.

The CDR3, as DNA: TGCGCCAGCAGCCAAGCAGTCGGGACAGATACGCAGTATTTT. Translated, it gives CASSQAVGTDTQYF. The chain recombines TRBV4-1 with TRBJ2-3; no reliable D call. Germline CDR1 MGHRA, CDR2 YSYEKL. The CDR3 runs 14 residues. Trimming stripped 1 base from V and 3 bases from J, with 8 bases between.

This chain's CDR3 is CASSQGRMTVLAKNIQYF. CDR3 DNA: TGCGCCAGCAGCCAAGGACGAATGACGGTTCTAGCCAAAAACATTCAGTACTTC. V usage is TRBV4-3 and J usage is TRBJ2-4; D gene unclear. There are 18 residues in the CDR3. Trimming stripped 1 base from V and 0 bases from J, with 16 bases between. Looked up from germline, CDR1 is LGHNA and CDR2 is YSLEER.

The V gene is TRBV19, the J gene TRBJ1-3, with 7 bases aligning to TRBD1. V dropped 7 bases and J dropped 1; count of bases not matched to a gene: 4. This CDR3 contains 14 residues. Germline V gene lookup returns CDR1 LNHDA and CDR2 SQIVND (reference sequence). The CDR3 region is CASIRQGSGNTIYF. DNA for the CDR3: TGTGCCAGTATCCGACAGGGATCTGGAAACACCATATATTTT.

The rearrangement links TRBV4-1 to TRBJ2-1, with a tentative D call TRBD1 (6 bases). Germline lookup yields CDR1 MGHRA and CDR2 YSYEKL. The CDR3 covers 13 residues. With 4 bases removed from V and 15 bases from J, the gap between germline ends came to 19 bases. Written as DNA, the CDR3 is TGCGCCAGCAGCCTGGAAGCCACAGGGATTCGGTTCTTC. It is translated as CASSLEATGIRFF.

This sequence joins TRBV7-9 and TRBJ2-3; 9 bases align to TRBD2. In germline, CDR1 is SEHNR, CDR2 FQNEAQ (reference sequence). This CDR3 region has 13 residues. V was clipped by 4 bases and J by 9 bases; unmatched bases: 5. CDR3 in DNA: TGTGCCAGCAGCTCGACTAGCGGCGGGACGCAGTATTTT. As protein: CASSSTSGGTQYF.

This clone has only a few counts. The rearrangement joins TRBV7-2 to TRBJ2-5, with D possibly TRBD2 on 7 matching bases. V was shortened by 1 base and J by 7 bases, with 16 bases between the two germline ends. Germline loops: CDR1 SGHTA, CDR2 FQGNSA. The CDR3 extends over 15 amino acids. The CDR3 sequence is CASSLGGGAKWTQYF. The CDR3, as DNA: TGTGCCAGCAGCTTAGGAGGGGGGGCCAAGTGGACCCAGTACTTC. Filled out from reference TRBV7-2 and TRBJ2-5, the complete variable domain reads GAGVSQSPSNKVTEKGKDVELRCDPISGHTALYWYRQSLGQGLEFLIYFQGNSAPDKSGLPSDRFSAERTGGSVSTLTIQRTQQEDSAVYLCASSLGGGAKWTQYFGPGTRLLVL.

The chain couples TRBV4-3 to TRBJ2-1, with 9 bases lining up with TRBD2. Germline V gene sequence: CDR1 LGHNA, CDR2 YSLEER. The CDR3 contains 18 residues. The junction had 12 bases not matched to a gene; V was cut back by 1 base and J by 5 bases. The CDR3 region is CASSQVLASSGNHNEQFF. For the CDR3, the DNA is TGCGCCAGCAGCCAAGTACTCGCGTCTAGCGGGAATCACAATGAGCAGTTCTTC.

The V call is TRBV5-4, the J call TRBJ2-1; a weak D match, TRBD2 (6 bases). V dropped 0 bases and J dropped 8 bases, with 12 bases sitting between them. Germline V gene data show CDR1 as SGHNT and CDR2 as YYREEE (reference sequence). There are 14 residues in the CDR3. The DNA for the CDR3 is TGTGCCAGCAGCTTGGTCGGGGGATATGATGAGCAGTTCTTC. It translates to CASSLVGGYDEQFF.

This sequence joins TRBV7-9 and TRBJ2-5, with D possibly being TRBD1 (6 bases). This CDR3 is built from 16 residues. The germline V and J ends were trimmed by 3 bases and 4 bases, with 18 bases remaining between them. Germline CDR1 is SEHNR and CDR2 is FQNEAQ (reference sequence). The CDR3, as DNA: TGTGCCAGCAGCTTCATTTCGACAGGAGCAGGAGAGACCCAGTACTTC. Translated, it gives CASSFISTGAGETQYF.